Given below is one T cell receptor (beta chain) in context. Its antigen is unknown. It has no much larger one-base neighbor in the sample; base qualities were not kept. Based on the germline V gene, the CDR1 and CDR2 sequences are LGHNT and FRNRAP. The CDR3 starts with the cysteine, ends with the phenylalanine, and has 14 residues. Of all the DNA, just the CDR3 is kept, 42 bases in frame from base 1. V sheds 4 bases and J sheds 1 base, leaving 7 bases between their ends. These data come from a study of blood T cells in healthy people across ages (dated by TCRdb to 2013 to 2016). Context from the whole study: In model experiments, roughly one uniquely barcoded TCR beta cDNA molecule per two T cells was captured by template switching. The study measured age-related changes in TCR beta repertoire diversity using deep sequencing normalized with unique cDNA molecular identifiers. The donors were divided into four age groups: young (average around 17 years), middle-aged (approximately 39), aged (around 67) and long-lived (about 90). To avoid experimental bias, donors of different ages were distributed randomly across sequencing lanes. The study analyzed two additional independent replicas of 1 million unique cDNA reads from the same blood draw for two donors, one aged 18 to 30 and one aged 80 or older. General findings and caveats noted by the study authors: The percentage of naive T cells measured by flow cytometry correlated strongly with observed TCR beta diversity. Total diversity estimates from one million sequenced T cells were considered lower bounds and underestimates. Because the CMV infection status of the donors was unknown, age-related changes in expanded clonotypes may potentially have been confounded. Observed TCR beta diversity per million T cells fell roughly linearly with age, and a significant reduction was already apparent by age around 39. Compared with the aged group, the long-lived group had more naive CD4+ T cells, fewer expanded clones and increased TCR diversity, a pattern suggesting age selection. Because profiling used bulk unsorted PBMCs, naive and antigen-experienced compartments could not be compared conclusively.

Library preparation was by 5' RACE. Instrument on record: Illumina HiSeq 2500. A second roughly 7 to 12 cycle PCR used a sample-barcoded 5' primer and a J-beta primer mix. Each TCR beta cDNA molecule received a unique molecular identifier from a template-switch 5' adaptor carrying 12 random nucleotides. Each sample yielded at least 3 million CDR3-containing paired-end reads. First-strand cDNA synthesis was performed from all RNA using the Mint cDNA synthesis kit, with priming by a TRBC-specific oligonucleotide. All cDNA was treated with uracil-DNA glycosylase and then went through a first 18-cycle PCR with the universal primers M1SS and BC2_uni_R. Concerning the study's data processing: Each sample was normalized by randomly selecting 1 million high-quality reads, each carrying a distinct molecular identifier. Instead of being binned into consensus sequences, reads that shared molecular identifiers were thrown out. MiTCR, set to a Q25 quality threshold and the strictest error-elimination algorithm, was used for CDR3 identification, clonotype clustering and error correction. A nonparametric unseen species model with Euler transformation was used to estimate a lower bound on total TCR beta diversity. TCRdb reprocessing: public reads trimmed at Q25 with fastp, clones called with MiXCR, in-frame beta chains kept. Each record represents a unique CDR3 protein, reported with the most common genes and DNA among its rows. TCRdb assigned the V and J calls; the authors' analysis was not used. The sample table contains hundreds of thousands of distinct CDR3 sequences; only one count was recorded for over 40% of them. The ten biggest clones cover around an eighth of the sample.

Donors were 39 systemically healthy Caucasian individuals from Russia aged roughly 6 to 95 years. Each donor gave ten milliliters of peripheral blood, drawn into EDTA-treated Vacutainer tubes. Ficoll-Paque density-gradient centrifugation was used to isolate PBMCs, with at least 7 million obtained per sample. Total RNA, at least 5 micrograms per sample, was extracted from PBMCs with Trizol reagent. For every donor, an aliquot of PBMCs went through flow cytometry to measure the percentages of naive CD45RAhigh/CD27high T cells. The origin of this receptor is a woman of 80 years or more in good health. Sequenced sample: blood. The V gene is TRBV12-5 and the J gene is TRBJ2-2; the D segment cannot be called with confidence. Here the CDR3 is given as CASGSHGNTGELFF. The sequenced DNA: TGTGCTAGTGGTTCCCACGGGAACACCGGGGAGCTGTTTTTT.